What follows are 8 T cell receptor beta chains derived from one specimen sequenced in a study of cytomegalovirus exposure and HLA in healthy donors. In the PCR, 60 Vbeta and 13 Jbeta primers were used. Assay: immunoSEQ multiplex PCR; the TCRdb copy retains only in-frame clones and omits some. The sample shows 90,000 to 150,000 clones, roughly 80% of them seen only once. The source material was PBMCs. These receptors all stem from a woman between 18 and 30 years old in good health and CMV-seronegative.

A few counts support this clone. V is TRBV7-2 and J is TRBJ1-5; D gene uncertain. The CDR3 contains 13 residues. CDR1 and CDR2 from the germline V gene are SGHTA and FQGNSA. Trimming cost V 2 bases and J 7 bases, with 9 bases left between them. The CDR3: CASSLTSGQPQHF. CDR3 DNA: TGTGCCAGCAGCTTAACTTCGGGACAGCCCCAGCATTTT.

This clone showed up just once. The chain joins TRBV4-1 to TRBJ2-3, with TRBD2 matching over 7 bases. Trimming cost V 7 bases and J 4 bases; bases outside gene matches: 11. CDR1 MGHRA and CDR2 YSYEKL come from the germline V gene. The CDR3 has 15 residues. The CDR3 spells CASKGLAGVADTQYF. The CDR3 DNA sequence: TGCGCCAGCAAAGGCTTGGCGGGAGTAGCAGATACGCAGTATTTT.

There are a few counts of this clone. The rearrangement joins TRBV4-1 to TRBJ1-5, with 8 bases lining up with TRBD1. The trim removed 1 base at V and 3 bases at J, leaving 5 bases unmatched. Germline values: CDR1 MGHRA, CDR2 YSYEKL. CDR3 length: 16 residues. The CDR3 loop is CASSQGTGIYNQPQHF. The CDR3 DNA sequence: TGCGCCAGCAGCCAAGGGACAGGGATATACAATCAGCCCCAGCATTTT.

The CDR3 is CASSWGGEGVKAFF. CDR3 bases: TGTGCCAGCAGCTGGGGTGGAGAGGGGGTAAAAGCTTTCTTT. The rearrangement uses TRBV5-6 and TRBJ1-1; D possibly corresponds to TRBD1 (6 bases). The CDR3 length is 14 residues. Germline CDR1 is SGHDT and CDR2 is YYEEEE. Trimming shortened V by 3 bases and J by 9 bases, and 18 bases separated the two germline ends. Based on the CDR3 plus reference TRBV5-6 and TRBJ1-1, the full variable domain is DAGVTQSPTHLIKTRGQQVTLRCSPKSGHDTVSWYQQALGQGPQFIFQYYEEEERQRGNFPDRFSGHQFPNYSSELNVNALLLGDSALYLCASSWGGEGVKAFFGQGTRLTVV.

The rearrangement uses TRBV13 and TRBJ1-3; D might be TRBD1 (5 bases). V was shortened by 5 bases and J by 10 bases, with 12 bases between the two germline ends. CDR1 PRHDT and CDR2 FYEKMQ come from the germline V gene (reference sequence). The CDR3 runs 12 residues. The chain's CDR3 is CASSLTGRTIYF. As DNA, the CDR3 is TGTGCCAGCAGCCTAACAGGTCGAACCATATATTTT. The whole variable domain, filled in from reference TRBV13 and TRBJ1-3, reads AAGVIQSPRHLIKEKRETATLKCYPIPRHDTVYWYQQGPGQDPQFLISFYEKMQSDKGSIPDRFSAQQFSDYHSELNMSSLELGDSALYFCASSLTGRTIYFGEGSWLTVV.

The V and J genes are TRBV30 and TRBJ1-1; the D is unclear. Germline CDR1 and CDR2: GTSNPN and SVGIG (reference sequence). The CDR3 is 11 amino acids. V lost 4 bases and J 7 bases, leaving 10 bases between the germline ends. CDR3 loop: CAWTPLVEAFF. The CDR3 nucleotides are TGTGCCTGGACCCCTCTAGTTGAAGCTTTCTTT.

Of note for this clone: Compared with germline, one end of the junction differs, possibly owing to a read error. The rearrangement uses TRBV2 and TRBJ2-4; D is possibly TRBD1 (6 bases). Per the germline V gene, CDR1 is SNHLY and CDR2 is FYNNEI. This CDR3 region has 14 residues. The CDR3 DNA reads as TGTGCCAGCACCGAGGACAGTTCCAAAAACAGTCAGTACTTC. Amino acids: CASTEDSSKNSQYF.

The chain recombines TRBV19 with TRBJ1-2; the D gene is possibly TRBD1 (6 bases). Germline V gives CDR1 LNHDA, CDR2 SQIVND (reference sequence). V lost 4 bases and J lost 5, with 11 bases in between. This CDR3 is 13 amino acids long. Written as DNA, the CDR3 is TGTGCCAGTAGTACAGGGGAAGGGTATGGCTACACCTTC. Translated, it gives CASSTGEGYGYTF.